A selection of T cell receptor beta chains follows, all from one sample in a study of read filtering for tumor transcriptome and immune sequencing. TCRdb re-analysed the reads in MiXCR, keeping a single row per CDR3 protein. Seen here are over 50,000 distinct CDR3 sequences, nearly 20% observed once, and the top ten hold 11% to 15%. What was sequenced was a population of CD138-negative cells sorted from bone marrow. These receptors originate from a donor older than 35 with multiple myeloma. Each CDR3 is given with its conserved first and last residue. Each record gives: clone size, D gene, J gene, V gene, CDR3 protein, CDR3 DNA. A D gene is named only where the DNA matches it firmly. Size values are once, few and many counts, or a class for expanded clones, and some rows have none.

medium-sized,TRBD1,TRBJ2-1,TRBV5-1,CASSQTGGSYNEQFF,TGCGCCAGCAGTCAGACAGGGGGATCATACAATGAGCAGTTCTTC
few,-,TRBJ1-3,TRBV12-3/TRBV12-4,CASSHPNTIYF,TGTGCCAGCAGTCATCCAAACACCATATATTTT
medium-sized,TRBD2,TRBJ2-1,TRBV10-3,CAISESTSGSRNEQFF,TGTGCCATCAGTGAGTCGACTAGCGGGAGTCGGAATGAGCAGTTCTTC
many,-,TRBJ2-1,TRBV6-2/TRBV6-3,CASIDPGGGSPYNEQFF,TGTGCCAGCATTGATCCCGGAGGGGGCTCCCCCTACAATGAGCAGTTCTTC
-,-,TRBJ1-2,TRBV20-1,CSARGDIYNNGYTF,TGCAGTGCTAGAGGCGATATCTACAACAATGGCTACACCTTC
few,-,TRBJ2-1,TRBV5-4,CASREDYRGNEQFF,TGTGCCAGCAGAGAGGACTACAGGGGCAATGAGCAGTTCTTC
-,-,TRBJ2-5,TRBV10-3,CATRTEQETQYF,TGTGCCACCCGGACAGAACAAGAGACCCAGTACTTC
many,-,TRBJ1-5,TRBV12-3/TRBV12-4,CASSLLRASNQPQHF,TGTGCCAGCAGTTTACTGAGAGCGAGCAATCAGCCCCAGCATTTT
many,-,TRBJ2-5,TRBV5-1,CASSSEGETQYF,TGCGCCAGCAGCTCGGAGGGGGAGACCCAGTACTTC
many,-,TRBJ2-3,TRBV28,CASSDQGLDTQYF,TGTGCCAGCAGTGATCAGGGGTTAGATACGCAGTATTTT
few,-,TRBJ2-5,TRBV7-3,CASSLKLRPRWICETQYF,TGTGCCAGCAGCTTAAAGCTTCGCCCACGCTGGATCTGTGAGACCCAGTACTTC
many,TRBD2,TRBJ2-4,TRBV28,CASSSISGTAKNIQYF,TGTGCCAGCTCCTCGATCAGCGGGACGGCCAAAAACATTCAGTACTTC
few,TRBD1,TRBJ2-2,TRBV4-1,CASSLTGGYTGELFF,TGCGCCAGCAGCCTAACAGGGGGGTACACCGGGGAGCTGTTTTTT
-,TRBD1,TRBJ2-3,TRBV29-1,CSWGQGAGDTQYF,TGCAGCTGGGGACAGGGCGCCGGAGATACGCAGTATTTT
many,-,TRBJ2-5,TRBV19,CASSQTQETQYF,TGTGCCAGTAGTCAAACCCAAGAGACCCAGTACTTC
many,-,TRBJ2-7,TRBV28,CASSTGEGYEQYF,TGTGCCAGTTCCACGGGAGAAGGGTACGAGCAGTACTTC
many,-,TRBJ2-3,TRBV6-6,CASSSTDTQYF,TGTGCCAGCAGTAGCACAGATACGCAGTATTTT
many,TRBD2,TRBJ2-2,TRBV19,CASSPSGASGELFF,TGTGCCAGTAGTCCTAGCGGGGCATCCGGGGAGCTGTTTTTT
-,TRBD2,TRBJ2-3,TRBV7-2,CASRLGGGRADTQYF,TGTGCCAGCCGTCTCGGGGGAGGGCGGGCAGATACGCAGTATTTT
-,-,TRBJ2-5,TRBV7-9,CASSLATVEAQYF,TGTGCCAGCAGCTTGGCAACAGTAGAGGCCCAGTACTTC
many,TRBD1,TRBJ1-6,TRBV4-1,CASSLPSTGGSSPLHF,TGCGCCAGCAGCCTACCCTCAACAGGGGGCAGTTCACCCCTCCACTTT
few,-,TRBJ1-2,TRBV5-6,CASSVGGRASNYGYTF,TGTGCCAGCAGCGTTGGGGGGAGAGCTTCTAACTATGGCTACACCTTC
many,TRBD2,TRBJ2-3,TRBV20-1,CSARETGTSGVPDTQYF,TGCAGTGCTAGAGAAACCGGGACTAGCGGGGTTCCAGATACGCAGTATTTT
-,-,TRBJ1-5,TRBV10-3,CAISEAVIYQPQHF,TGTGCCATCAGTGAGGCTGTAATTTATCAGCCCCAGCATTTT
many,-,TRBJ2-1,TRBV6-6,CASSLRTDSSYNEQFF,TGTGCCAGCAGCCTTAGGACAGATAGCTCCTACAATGAGCAGTTCTTC
many,-,TRBJ1-1,TRBV20-1,CSARGGDTEAFF,TGCAGTGCTAGAGGGGGGGACACTGAAGCTTTCTTT
-,-,TRBJ2-1,TRBV20-1,CSAETGSYEQFF,TGCAGTGCAGAAACAGGGAGTTATGAGCAGTTCTTC
many,TRBD2,TRBJ2-3,TRBV6-4,CASQTILAGITDTQYF,TGTGCCAGCCAAACTATACTAGCGGGGATCACAGATACGCAGTATTTT
many,TRBD2,TRBJ2-3,TRBV20-1,CSARDPAGGPDTQYF,TGCAGTGCTAGAGATCCAGCGGGAGGGCCAGATACGCAGTATTTT
-,TRBD1,TRBJ2-1,TRBV7-3,CASSPTGASYNEQFF,TGTGCCAGCAGCCCGACAGGGGCGTCCTACAATGAGCAGTTCTTC
-,TRBD1,TRBJ2-1,TRBV19,CASSMSTRTGTYREQFF,TGTGCCAGTAGTATGAGTACCAGGACAGGGACCTACAGGGAGCAGTTCTTC
many,-,TRBJ2-1,TRBV7-3,CASSPGGREQFF,TGTGCCAGCAGCCCCGGCGGGCGAGAGCAGTTCTTC
many,-,TRBJ1-2,TRBV10-3,CAISEDINYGYTF,TGTGCCATCAGTGAGGACATTAACTATGGCTACACCTTC
few,TRBD2,TRBJ2-5,TRBV20-1,CSASGRAVETQYF,TGCAGTGCTAGCGGGAGGGCCGTGGAGACCCAGTACTTC
-,TRBD1,TRBJ2-1,TRBV6-1,CRRQGLNNEQFF,TGTCGACGACAGGGTCTTAACAATGAGCAGTTCTTC
many,-,TRBJ2-6,TRBV29-1,CSVSNSGANVLTF,TGCAGCGTCAGTAACTCTGGGGCCAACGTCCTGACTTTC
many,-,TRBJ2-2,TRBV5-1,CASSPSGTGELFF,TGCGCCAGCAGCCCCTCCGGCACCGGGGAGCTGTTTTTT
many,-,TRBJ2-1,TRBV19,CASSISGGTTYNEQFF,TGTGCCAGTAGTATTTCAGGCGGGACGACCTACAATGAGCAGTTCTTC
few,-,TRBJ1-2,TRBV20-1,CSAKGQTGANYGYTF,TGCAGTGCTAAAGGACAGACCGGGGCTAACTATGGCTACACCTTC
-,TRBD2,TRBJ2-1,TRBV29-1,CSVGLAVYNEQFF,TGCAGCGTTGGACTAGCGGTCTACAATGAGCAGTTCTTC
many,-,TRBJ1-5,TRBV19,CASSPRGGNQPQHF,TGTGCCAGTAGTCCCCGGGGGGGAAATCAGCCCCAGCATTTT
many,TRBD1,TRBJ1-4,TRBV14,CASSQATNRGLEKLFF,TGTGCCAGCAGCCAAGCAACAAACAGGGGACTCGAAAAACTGTTTTTT
many,-,TRBJ2-2,TRBV7-9,CASSLKEELFF,TGTGCCAGCAGCTTAAAGGAGGAGCTGTTTTTT
many,-,TRBJ2-1,TRBV19,CASSMGYRYNEQFF,TGTGCCAGTAGTATGGGCTACCGCTACAATGAGCAGTTCTTC
-,-,TRBJ1-5,TRBV5-1,CASSLVLHCNQPQHF,TGCGCCAGCAGCTTGGTTTTACACTGCAATCAGCCCCAGCATTTT
many,-,TRBJ1-5,TRBV6-1,CASSGLDRAGVVPQHF,TGTGCCAGCAGTGGATTGGACCGGGCTGGGGTGGTGCCCCAGCATTTT
-,-,TRBJ2-1,TRBV29-1,CSVEDGTLLYNEQFF,TGCAGCGTTGAAGACGGGACACTTCTCTACAATGAGCAGTTCTTC
many,-,TRBJ1-1,TRBV5-1,CASSLEGGEAFF,TGCGCCAGCAGCTTGGAGGGGGGTGAAGCTTTCTTT
many,-,TRBJ2-1,TRBV11-2,CASSLRGIYNNEQFF,TGTGCCAGCAGCTTACGTGGGATATACAACAATGAGCAGTTCTTC
many,-,TRBJ2-7,TRBV20-1,CSARVGAAYEQYF,TGCAGTGCTAGAGTTGGGGCAGCCTACGAGCAGTACTTC